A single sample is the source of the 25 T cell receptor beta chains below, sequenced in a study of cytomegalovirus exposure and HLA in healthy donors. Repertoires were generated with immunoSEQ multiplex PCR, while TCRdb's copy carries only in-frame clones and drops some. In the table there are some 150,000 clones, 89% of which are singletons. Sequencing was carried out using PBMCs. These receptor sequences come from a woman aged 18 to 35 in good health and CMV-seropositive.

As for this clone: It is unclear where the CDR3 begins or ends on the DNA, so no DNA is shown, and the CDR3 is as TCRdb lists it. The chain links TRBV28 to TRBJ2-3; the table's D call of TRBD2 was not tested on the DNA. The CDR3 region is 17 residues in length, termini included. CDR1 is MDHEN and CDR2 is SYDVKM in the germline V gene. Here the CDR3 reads CASSSSTSGGVTDTQYF.

The CDR3 DNA follows: TGTGCCAGCAGCTCAATGAGGGGGCCAAACTATGGCTACACCTTC. Residues: CASSSMRGPNYGYTF. This chain joins TRBV7-9 and TRBJ1-2; 7 nucleotides match TRBD1. V shed 4 bases, J shed 2 bases, and the junction held 7 bases outside the gene matches. The CDR3 extends over 15 amino acids. Germline assignment: CDR1 SEHNR and CDR2 FQNEAQ (reference sequence).

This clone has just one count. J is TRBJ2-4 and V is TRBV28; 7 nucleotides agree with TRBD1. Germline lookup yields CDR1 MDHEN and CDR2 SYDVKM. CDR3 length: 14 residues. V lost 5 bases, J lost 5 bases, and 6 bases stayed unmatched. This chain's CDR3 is CASSDPGTENIQYF. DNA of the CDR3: TGTGCCAGCAGTGACCCCGGGACAGAAAACATTCAGTACTTC.

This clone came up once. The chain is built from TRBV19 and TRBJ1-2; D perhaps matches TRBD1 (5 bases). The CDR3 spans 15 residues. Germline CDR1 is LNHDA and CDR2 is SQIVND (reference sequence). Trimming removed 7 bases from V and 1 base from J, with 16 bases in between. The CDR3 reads CASKTDRIHNYGYTF. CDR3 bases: TGTGCCAGTAAGACCGACAGAATCCATAACTATGGCTACACCTTC.

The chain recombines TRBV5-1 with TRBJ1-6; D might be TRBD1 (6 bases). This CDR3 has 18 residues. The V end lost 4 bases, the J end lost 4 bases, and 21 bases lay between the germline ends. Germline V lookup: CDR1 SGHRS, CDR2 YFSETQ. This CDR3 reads CASSLRPFNREYNSPLHF. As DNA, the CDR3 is TGCGCCAGCAGCCTTCGTCCGTTTAACAGGGAATATAATTCACCCCTCCACTTT.

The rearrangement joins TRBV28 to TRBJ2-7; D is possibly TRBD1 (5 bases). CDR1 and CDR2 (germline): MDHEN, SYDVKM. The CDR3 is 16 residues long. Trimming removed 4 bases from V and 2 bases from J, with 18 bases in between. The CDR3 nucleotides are TGTGCCAGCAGTTCTCTTGGCGCTGGGGCCCCCTACGAGCAGTACTTC. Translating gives CASSSLGAGAPYEQYF.

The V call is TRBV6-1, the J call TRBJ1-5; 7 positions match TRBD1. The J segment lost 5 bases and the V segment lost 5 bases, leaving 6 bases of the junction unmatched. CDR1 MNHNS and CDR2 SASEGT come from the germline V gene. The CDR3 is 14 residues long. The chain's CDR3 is CASSHRQGDQPQHF. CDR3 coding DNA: TGTGCCAGCAGTCACCGACAGGGCGATCAGCCCCAGCATTTT.

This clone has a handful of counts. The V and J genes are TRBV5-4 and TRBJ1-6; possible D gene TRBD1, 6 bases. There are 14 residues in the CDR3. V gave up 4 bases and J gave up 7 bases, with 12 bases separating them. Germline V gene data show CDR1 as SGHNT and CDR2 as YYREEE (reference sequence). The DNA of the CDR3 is TGTGCCAGCAGCCCTGGACAGAGCAATTCACCCCTCCACTTT. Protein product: CASSPGQSNSPLHF.

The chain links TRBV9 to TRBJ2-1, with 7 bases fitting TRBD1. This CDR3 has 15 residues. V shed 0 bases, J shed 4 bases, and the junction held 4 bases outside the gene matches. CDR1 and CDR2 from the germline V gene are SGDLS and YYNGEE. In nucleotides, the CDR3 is TGTGCCAGCAGCGTAGGGGGGACAGATTACAATGAGCAGTTCTTC. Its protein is CASSVGGTDYNEQFF.

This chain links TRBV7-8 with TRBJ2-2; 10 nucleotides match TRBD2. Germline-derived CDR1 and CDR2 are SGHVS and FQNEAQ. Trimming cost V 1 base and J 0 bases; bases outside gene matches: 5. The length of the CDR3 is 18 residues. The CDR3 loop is CASSLVRAGGTNTGELFF. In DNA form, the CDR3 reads TGTGCCAGCAGCTTAGTTCGAGCGGGGGGGACGAACACCGGGGAGCTGTTTTTT.

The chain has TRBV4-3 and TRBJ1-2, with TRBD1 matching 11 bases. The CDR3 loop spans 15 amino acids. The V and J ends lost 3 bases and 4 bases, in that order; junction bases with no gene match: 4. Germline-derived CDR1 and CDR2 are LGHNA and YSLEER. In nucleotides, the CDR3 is TGCGCCAGCAGCCAGGGGACAGGGGGAGTCTATGGCTACACCTTC. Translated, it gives CASSQGTGGVYGYTF.

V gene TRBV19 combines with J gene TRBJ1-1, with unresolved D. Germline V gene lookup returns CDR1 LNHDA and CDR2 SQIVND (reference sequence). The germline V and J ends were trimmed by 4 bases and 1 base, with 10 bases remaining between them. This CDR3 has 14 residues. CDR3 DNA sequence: TGTGCCAGTAGTACCACAGATTGGAACACTGAAGCTTTCTTT. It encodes CASSTTDWNTEAFF.

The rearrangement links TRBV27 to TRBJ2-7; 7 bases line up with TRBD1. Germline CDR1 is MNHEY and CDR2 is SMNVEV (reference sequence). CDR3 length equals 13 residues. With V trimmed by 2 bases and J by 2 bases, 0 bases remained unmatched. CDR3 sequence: CASSLTGAYEQYF. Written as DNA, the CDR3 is TGTGCCAGCAGTTTAACAGGGGCCTACGAGCAGTACTTC.

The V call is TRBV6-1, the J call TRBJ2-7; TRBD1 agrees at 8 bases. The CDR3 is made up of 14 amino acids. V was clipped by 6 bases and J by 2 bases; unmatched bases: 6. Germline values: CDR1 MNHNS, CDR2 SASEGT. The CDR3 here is CASRRTGYPYEQYF. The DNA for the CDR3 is TGTGCCAGCAGAAGGACAGGGTACCCCTACGAGCAGTACTTC.

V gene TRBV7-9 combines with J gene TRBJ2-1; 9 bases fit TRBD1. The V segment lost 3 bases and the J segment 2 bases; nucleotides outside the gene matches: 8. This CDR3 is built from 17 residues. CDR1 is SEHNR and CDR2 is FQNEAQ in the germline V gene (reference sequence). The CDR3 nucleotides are TGTGCCAGCAGCTTCGGGGACAGGGCGGGCGCCTACAATGAGCAGTTCTTC. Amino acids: CASSFGDRAGAYNEQFF.

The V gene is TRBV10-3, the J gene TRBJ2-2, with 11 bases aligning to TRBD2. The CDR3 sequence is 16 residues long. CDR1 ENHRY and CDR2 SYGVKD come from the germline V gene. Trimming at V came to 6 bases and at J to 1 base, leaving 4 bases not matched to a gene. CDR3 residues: CAIRPTSGGNTGELFF. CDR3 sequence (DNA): TGTGCCATCAGGCCTACTAGCGGGGGGAACACCGGGGAGCTGTTTTTT.

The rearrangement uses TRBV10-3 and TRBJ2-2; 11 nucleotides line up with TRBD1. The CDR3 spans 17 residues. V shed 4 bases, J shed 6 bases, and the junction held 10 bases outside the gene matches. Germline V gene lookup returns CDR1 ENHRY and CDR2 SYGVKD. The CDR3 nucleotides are TGTGCCATCAGTGTCTCCCTGGACAGGGGGCGGGCCGGGGAGCTGTTTTTT. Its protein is CAISVSLDRGRAGELFF.

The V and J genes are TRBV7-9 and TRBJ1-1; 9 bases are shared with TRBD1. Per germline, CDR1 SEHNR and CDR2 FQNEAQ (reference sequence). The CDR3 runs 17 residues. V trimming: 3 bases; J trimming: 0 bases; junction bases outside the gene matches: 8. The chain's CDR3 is CASSFRTGETLNTEAFF. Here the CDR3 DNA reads TGTGCCAGCAGCTTCCGGACAGGGGAGACCCTGAACACTGAAGCTTTCTTT.

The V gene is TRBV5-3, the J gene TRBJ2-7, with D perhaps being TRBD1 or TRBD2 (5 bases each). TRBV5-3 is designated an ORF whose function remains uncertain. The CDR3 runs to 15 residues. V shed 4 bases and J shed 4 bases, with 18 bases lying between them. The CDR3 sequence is CARSLGPGNYYEQYF. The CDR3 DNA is TGTGCCAGAAGCCTGGGACCGGGGAATTATTACGAGCAGTACTTC.

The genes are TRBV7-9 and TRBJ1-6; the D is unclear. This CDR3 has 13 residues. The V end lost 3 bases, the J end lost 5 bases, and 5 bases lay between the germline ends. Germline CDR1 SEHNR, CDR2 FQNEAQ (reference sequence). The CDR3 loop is CASSFGDNSPLHF. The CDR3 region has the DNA TGTGCCAGCAGCTTCGGGGATAATTCACCCCTCCACTTT.

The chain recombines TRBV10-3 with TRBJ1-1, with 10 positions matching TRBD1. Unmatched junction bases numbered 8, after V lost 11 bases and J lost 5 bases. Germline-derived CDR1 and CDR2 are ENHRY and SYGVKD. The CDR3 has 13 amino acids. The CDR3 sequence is CAAQGTGETEAFF. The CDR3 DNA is TGTGCCGCACAAGGGACAGGGGAAACTGAAGCTTTCTTT.

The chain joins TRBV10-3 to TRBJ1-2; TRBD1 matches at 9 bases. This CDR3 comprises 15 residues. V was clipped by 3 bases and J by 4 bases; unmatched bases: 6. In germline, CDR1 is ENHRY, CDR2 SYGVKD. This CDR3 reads CAISEGDRVTYGYTF. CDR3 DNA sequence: TGTGCCATCAGTGAAGGGGACAGGGTAACCTATGGCTACACCTTC.

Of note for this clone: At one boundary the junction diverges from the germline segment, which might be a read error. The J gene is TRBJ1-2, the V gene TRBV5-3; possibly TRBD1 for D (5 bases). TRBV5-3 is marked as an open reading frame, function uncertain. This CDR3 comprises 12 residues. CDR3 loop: CASSLRTGGYTF. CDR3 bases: TGTGCCAGCAGCTTGAGAACAGGCGGCTACACCTTC.

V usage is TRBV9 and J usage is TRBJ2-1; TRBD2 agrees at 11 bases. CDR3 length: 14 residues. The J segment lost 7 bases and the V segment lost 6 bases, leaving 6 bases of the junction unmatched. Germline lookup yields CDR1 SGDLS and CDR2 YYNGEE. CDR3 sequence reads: CASTTLAGENEQFF. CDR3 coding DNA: TGTGCCAGCACTACACTAGCGGGGGAGAATGAGCAGTTCTTC. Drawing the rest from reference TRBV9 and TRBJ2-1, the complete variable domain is DSGVTQTPKHLITATGQRVTLRCSPRSGDLSVYWYQQSLDQGLQFLIQYYNGEERAKGNILERFSAQQFPDLHSELNLSSLELGDSALYFCASTTLAGENEQFFGPGTRLTVL.

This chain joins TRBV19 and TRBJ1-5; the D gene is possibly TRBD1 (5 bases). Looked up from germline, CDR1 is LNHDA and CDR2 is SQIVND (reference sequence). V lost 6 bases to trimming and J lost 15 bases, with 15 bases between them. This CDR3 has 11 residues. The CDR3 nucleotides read TGTGCCAGTAGCTGGGCAGGGCTCAGGCATTTT. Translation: CASSWAGLRHF.